The 26 T cell receptor beta chains presented below share a single source sample, sequenced in a study of neurological immune-mediated disorders. TCRdb used MiXCR to reprocess the 5' RACE reads, holding one entry per CDR3 protein. The table records more than 15,000 distinct CDR3 sequences, 14% of them present only once. Sequenced sample: CD4+ T cells from blood. The receptor source for this set is a woman aged 60-70 years with HTLV-1-associated myelopathy (HAM/TSP).

This clonotype qualifies as medium-sized (0.01 to 0.1%). The gene calls are TRBV4-1 and TRBJ1-6, with 7 bases fitting TRBD1. This CDR3 has 17 residues. Looked up from germline, CDR1 is MGHRA and CDR2 is YSYEKL. J lost 7 bases, V lost 0 bases, and 9 bases had no gene match. The CDR3 DNA sequence: TGCGCCAGCAGCCAAGAGCACACAGGGGTAGGGAATTCACCCCTCCACTTT. As protein: CASSQEHTGVGNSPLHF.

This clonotype was found many times. This chain joins TRBV5-1 and TRBJ1-1; D not resolved. Deletions cut 0 bases from V and 2 bases from J, with 11 bases between. Germline loops: CDR1 SGHRS, CDR2 YFSETQ. This CDR3 is built from 15 residues. In DNA form, the CDR3 reads TGCGCCAGCAGCTTGGAGTCTCGGGGAAACACTGAAGCTTTCTTT. This translates into CASSLESRGNTEAFF.

This clonotype has a count of ten or more. This sequence joins TRBV6-5 and TRBJ1-3; D is possibly TRBD1 (5 bases). The CDR3 is 16 residues long. The ends were cut back, 2 bases at V and 0 bases at J, with 11 bases in the middle. The V gene's germline CDR1 is MNHEY and CDR2 SVGAGI. The CDR3 sequence: CASSYDSIFSGNTIYF. The CDR3 DNA follows: TGTGCCAGCAGTTACGACAGTATCTTCTCTGGAAACACCATATATTTT.

Relative to its sample, this clonotype is medium-sized. The V gene is TRBV5-1, the J gene TRBJ2-1; tentative D call: TRBD1 (5 bases). Germline lookup yields CDR1 SGHRS and CDR2 YFSETQ. The CDR3 is 16 amino acids. Trimming left V 0 bases short and J 3 bases short, with 13 bases between. The CDR3 sequence: CASSLGVGALYNEQFF. The CDR3 DNA follows: TGCGCCAGCAGCTTGGGGGTAGGGGCCCTCTACAATGAGCAGTTCTTC. Combining the CDR3 with reference TRBV5-1 and TRBJ2-1 gives the whole variable domain KAGVTQTPRYLIKTRGQQVTLSCSPISGHRSVSWYQQTPGQGLQFLFEYFSETQRNKGNFPGRFSGRQFSNSRSEMNVSTLELGDSALYLCASSLGVGALYNEQFFGPGTRLTVL.

This clonotype has ten or more counts. This sequence joins TRBV20-1 and TRBJ1-5; no clear D gene. Germline CDR1 DFQATT, CDR2 SNEGSKA (reference sequence). The CDR3 has 15 amino acids. Trimming removed 6 bases at V and 3 bases at J, with 18 bases between. CDR3 residues: CSAIRTPGDNQPQHF. The CDR3 DNA follows: TGCAGTGCGATTAGGACCCCCGGTGACAATCAGCCCCAGCATTTT.

This clonotype appeared many times. This chain connects TRBV5-6 to TRBJ1-1, with 7 bases lining up with TRBD1. Germline V gives CDR1 SGHDT, CDR2 YYEEEE. CDR3 length equals 14 residues. J lost 1 base, V lost 3 bases, and 3 bases had no gene match. CDR3 nucleotide sequence: TGTGCCAGCAGCTGGGACAGATCGAACACTGAAGCTTTCTTT. Its protein is CASSWDRSNTEAFF. Combining the CDR3 with reference TRBV5-6 and TRBJ1-1 gives the whole variable domain DAGVTQSPTHLIKTRGQQVTLRCSPKSGHDTVSWYQQALGQGPQFIFQYYEEEERQRGNFPDRFSGHQFPNYSSELNVNALLLGDSALYLCASSWDRSNTEAFFGQGTRLTVV.

This clonotype was counted many times. The V and J genes are TRBV4-1 and TRBJ1-4; no definite D call. Germline-derived CDR1 and CDR2 are MGHRA and YSYEKL. There are 16 residues in the CDR3. The ends were cut back, 0 bases at V and 5 bases at J, with 13 bases in the middle. CDR3 coding DNA: TGCGCCAGCAGCCAAGAGTTTGCGGTTCCCAATGAAAAACTGTTTTTT. Translating gives CASSQEFAVPNEKLFF.

This chain joins TRBV20-1 and TRBJ2-1; 13 nucleotides agree with TRBD2. Trimming removed 2 bases from V and 7 bases from J; junction bases left unmatched: 17. Germline lookup yields CDR1 DFQATT and CDR2 SNEGSKA (reference sequence). CDR3 size: 19 residues. Here the CDR3 DNA reads TGCAGTGCTAGATCCGGGACTAGCGGGACCGTTACCTCTCGGAATGAGCAGTTCTTC. It translates to CSARSGTSGTVTSRNEQFF.

Many counts were recorded for this clonotype. Since a much larger clone is just one base distant, this may be a read error. This chain joins TRBV13 and TRBJ2-7, with D unresolved. Trimming took off 5 bases at V and 7 bases at J, with 12 bases between the two ends. This CDR3 has 12 amino acids. Germline CDR1 PRHDT, CDR2 FYEKMQ (reference sequence). The CDR3 bases are TGTGCCAGCAGCCCTTTAGGTGGGGAGCAGTACTTC. As protein: CASSPLGGEQYF.

This clonotype was detected many times. The V and J genes are TRBV5-5 and TRBJ2-5; 7 nucleotides align to TRBD2. The length of the CDR3 is 15 residues. Looked up from germline, CDR1 is SGHKS and CDR2 is YYEKEE (reference sequence). The J segment lost 2 bases and the V segment lost 4 bases, leaving 8 bases of the junction unmatched. CDR3 sequence (DNA): TGTGCCAGCAGCCCCCGGGGGGACCTACAAGAGACCCAGTACTTC. This sequence encodes CASSPRGDLQETQYF.

This clonotype was recorded many times. The V and J genes are TRBV10-3 and TRBJ2-3; TRBD1 matches 12 bases. Germline V lookup: CDR1 ENHRY, CDR2 SYGVKD. V was clipped by 9 bases and J by 5 bases; unmatched bases: 6. The CDR3 runs to 14 residues. This CDR3 reads CAISGQGAGDTQYF. The DNA for the CDR3 is TGTGCCATTTCGGGACAGGGGGCGGGAGATACGCAGTATTTT.

This clonotype occurred many times. The chain employs TRBV5-1 and TRBJ1-2, with D perhaps matching TRBD1 (5 bases). V was cut by 4 bases and J by 6 bases, with 16 bases left in between. The germline V gene encodes CDR1 SGHRS and CDR2 YFSETQ. The length of the CDR3 is 14 residues. The CDR3 loop reads CASSRGDPKNGYTF. In DNA, the CDR3 is TGCGCCAGCAGCCGCGGGGACCCTAAGAATGGCTACACCTTC.

This clonotype was recorded at least ten times. This chain uses TRBV10-3 with TRBJ2-7; perhaps TRBD2 as D (6 bases). Germline lookup yields CDR1 ENHRY and CDR2 SYGVKD. V dropped 1 base and J dropped 3 bases, with 10 bases sitting between them. There are 14 residues in the CDR3. The CDR3 region has the DNA TGTGCCATCAGTGAGTTAGCGGACCACTACGAGCAGTACTTC. Translating gives CAISELADHYEQYF.

The genes are TRBV29-1 and TRBJ1-4; 7 bases match TRBD1. The length of the CDR3 is 15 residues. The V gene's germline CDR1 is SQVTM and CDR2 ANQGSEA. V gave up 0 bases and J gave up 7 bases; unmatched junction bases: 8. CDR3 nucleotide sequence: TGCAGCGTTGAAGATCCGTACAGGGGAGGTGAAAAACTGTTTTTT. This codes for CSVEDPYRGGEKLFF.

Ten or more counts support this clonotype. At one end the junction does not follow the germline gene, possibly because of a read error. This chain connects TRBV10-3 to TRBJ1-1, with D unclear. The germline V gene has CDR1 ENHRY and CDR2 SYGVKD. The CDR3 contains 12 residues. CDR3 in amino acids: CAIRGDWTEVFF. CDR3 DNA sequence: TGTGCCATCCGCGGGGATTGGACTGAAGTTTTCTTT.

There are many counts of this clonotype. This chain connects TRBV15 to TRBJ1-2, with unresolved D. V was shortened by 1 base and J by 7 bases, with 16 bases between the two germline ends. The CDR3 spans 15 residues. The germline V gene encodes CDR1 LNHNV and CDR2 YYDKDF (reference sequence). The CDR3: CATSRANLGFSGYTF. CDR3 DNA sequence: TGTGCCACCAGCAGAGCGAACCTAGGGTTTAGTGGCTACACCTTC. Drawing the rest from reference TRBV15 and TRBJ1-2, the complete variable domain is DAMVIQNPRYQVTQFGKPVTLSCSQTLNHNVMYWYQQKSSQAPKLLFHYYDKDFNNEADTPDNFQSRRPNTSFCFLDIRSPGLGDTAMYLCATSRANLGFSGYTFGSGTRLTVV.

Comments on this clonotype: One end of the junction fails to match germline, which may point to a read error. V is TRBV11-2 and J is TRBJ2-7, with D tentatively TRBD1 (6 bases). The CDR3 extends over 13 amino acids. In germline, CDR1 is SGHAT, CDR2 FQNNGV. Here the CDR3 DNA reads TGTGCCAGCAGCTTAGATCGGGAAGACAGGCCACGTTTC. Amino acid sequence: CASSLDREDRPRF.

This clonotype was recorded at least ten times. The J gene is TRBJ2-7, the V gene TRBV5-6, with unresolved D. The CDR3 totals 14 residues. V was pared by 0 bases and J by 1 base, with 8 bases between. Germline CDR1 and CDR2: SGHDT and YYEEEE. CDR3 DNA sequence: TGTGCCAGCAGCTTGGCCGAAGGGTCCTACGAGCAGTACTTC. Residues: CASSLAEGSYEQYF.

The chain couples TRBV5-5 to TRBJ2-6; no firm D call. Germline V gene sequence: CDR1 SGHKS, CDR2 YYEKEE (reference sequence). V lost 4 bases and J lost 3, with 8 bases in between. This CDR3 region has 14 residues. DNA for the CDR3: TGTGCCAGCAGCCCGACAAATGGGGCCAACGTCCTGACTTTC. Translating gives CASSPTNGANVLTF.

This clonotype showed up many times. V gene TRBV12-5 combines with J gene TRBJ2-1; 15 bases align to TRBD2. J gave up 1 base and V 6 bases, and 7 bases lay outside the gene matches. This CDR3 contains 18 residues. Germline CDR1 LGHNT, CDR2 FRNRAP. The chain's CDR3 is CASGPGLAGGGSYNEQFF. As DNA, the CDR3 is TGTGCTAGTGGGCCGGGACTAGCGGGAGGTGGGTCCTACAATGAGCAGTTCTTC.

This clonotype was detected ten times or more. The chain couples TRBV6-2 or TRBV6-3 to TRBJ1-2; 7 bases map to TRBD1. Unmatched junction bases numbered 5, after V lost 5 bases and J lost 2 bases. The CDR3 contains 14 residues. Germline values: CDR1 MNHEY, CDR2 SVGEGT. The CDR3 DNA reads TGTGCCAGCAGTGCGGACAGGATCAACTATGGCTACACCTTC. Residues: CASSADRINYGYTF.

This clonotype was seen repeatedly, ten times or more. The chain joins TRBV5-1 to TRBJ2-1; 11 bases align to TRBD2. Trimming cost V 1 base and J 1 base; bases outside gene matches: 1. Germline V gene sequence: CDR1 SGHRS, CDR2 YFSETQ. This CDR3 is built from 16 residues. The CDR3 coding sequence is TGCGCCAGCAGCTTGCTAGCGGGAGGTTCCTACAATGAGCAGTTCTTC. This encodes CASSLLAGGSYNEQFF.

This clonotype was counted at least ten times. The chain joins TRBV20-1 to TRBJ2-2; weak D call: TRBD2 (6 bases). The CDR3 has 15 amino acids. V was shortened by 0 bases and J by 0 bases, with 8 bases between the two germline ends. CDR1 is DFQATT and CDR2 is SNEGSKA in the germline V gene (reference sequence). The CDR3: CSARDGGANTGELFF. The CDR3 DNA follows: TGCAGTGCTAGAGACGGAGGGGCGAACACCGGGGAGCTGTTTTTT.

J is TRBJ1-1 and V is TRBV20-1; D gene ambiguous. The germline V gene encodes CDR1 DFQATT and CDR2 SNEGSKA (reference sequence). Trimming took off 0 bases at V and 6 bases at J, with 11 bases between the two ends. This CDR3 spans 13 amino acids. Here the CDR3 reads CSARDWSGAEAFF. DNA of the CDR3: TGCAGTGCTAGAGATTGGAGTGGGGCTGAAGCTTTCTTT.

The sample holds many counts of this clonotype. The J gene is TRBJ1-5, the V gene TRBV5-1; D is unresolved. This CDR3 contains 15 residues. With 0 bases removed from V and 2 bases from J, the gap between germline ends came to 9 bases. Germline CDR1 reads SGHRS; CDR2 reads YFSETQ. In nucleotides, the CDR3 is TGCGCCAGCAGCTTGGATGTAGGAGGCAATCAGCCCCAGCATTTT. It encodes CASSLDVGGNQPQHF.

This clonotype showed up many times. This rearrangement joins TRBV14 to TRBJ1-1; weak D call: TRBD1 (5 bases). Trimming shortened V by 4 bases and J by 6 bases, and 9 bases separated the two germline ends. This CDR3 region has 12 residues. The germline gives CDR1 SGHDN, CDR2 FVKESK. CDR3 bases: TGTGCCAGCAGCCCCAAAGGGGCTGAAGCTTTCTTT. Its translation is CASSPKGAEAFF.